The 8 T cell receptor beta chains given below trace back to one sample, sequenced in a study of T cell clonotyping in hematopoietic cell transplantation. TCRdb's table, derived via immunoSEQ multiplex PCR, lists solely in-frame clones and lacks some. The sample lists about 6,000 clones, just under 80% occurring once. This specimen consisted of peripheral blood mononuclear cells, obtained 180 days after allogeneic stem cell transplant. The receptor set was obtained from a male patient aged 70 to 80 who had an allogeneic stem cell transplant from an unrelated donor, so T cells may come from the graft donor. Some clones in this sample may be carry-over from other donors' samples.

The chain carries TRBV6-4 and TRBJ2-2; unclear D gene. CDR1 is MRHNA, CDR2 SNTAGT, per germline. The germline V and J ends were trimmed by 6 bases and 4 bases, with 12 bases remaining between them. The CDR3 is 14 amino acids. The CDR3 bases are TGTGCCAGCAGGAGTGGGGTAGTCACCGGGGAGCTGTTTTTT. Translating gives CASRSGVVTGELFF.

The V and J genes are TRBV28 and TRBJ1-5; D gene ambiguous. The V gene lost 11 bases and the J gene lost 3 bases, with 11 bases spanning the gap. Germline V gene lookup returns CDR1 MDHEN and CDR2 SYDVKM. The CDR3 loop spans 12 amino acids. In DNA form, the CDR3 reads TGTGCCCACGCCCGCGCCAATCAGCCCCAGCATTTT. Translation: CAHARANQPQHF. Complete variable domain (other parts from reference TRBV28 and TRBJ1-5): DVKVTQSSRYLVKRTGEKVFLECVQDMDHENMFWYRQDPGLGLRLIYFSYDVKMKEKGDIPEGYSVSREKKERFSLILESASTNQTSMYLCAHARANQPQHFGDGTRLSIL.

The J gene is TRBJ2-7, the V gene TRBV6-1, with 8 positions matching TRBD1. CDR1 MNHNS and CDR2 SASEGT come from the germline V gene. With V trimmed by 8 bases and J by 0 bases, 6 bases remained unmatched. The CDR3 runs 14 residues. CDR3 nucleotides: TGTGCCAGCGGCCTTGGACAGGGCTCCTACGAGCAGTACTTC. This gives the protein CASGLGQGSYEQYF.

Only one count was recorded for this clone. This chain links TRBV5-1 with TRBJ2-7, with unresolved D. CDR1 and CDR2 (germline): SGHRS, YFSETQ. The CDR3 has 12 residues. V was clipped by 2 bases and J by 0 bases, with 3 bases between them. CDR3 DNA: TGCGCCAGCAGCTTTAGCTCCTACGAGCAGTACTTC. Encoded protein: CASSFSSYEQYF. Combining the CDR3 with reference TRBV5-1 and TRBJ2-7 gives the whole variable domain KAGVTQTPRYLIKTRGQQVTLSCSPISGHRSVSWYQQTPGQGLQFLFEYFSETQRNKGNFPGRFSGRQFSNSRSEMNVSTLELGDSALYLCASSFSSYEQYFGPGTRLTVT.

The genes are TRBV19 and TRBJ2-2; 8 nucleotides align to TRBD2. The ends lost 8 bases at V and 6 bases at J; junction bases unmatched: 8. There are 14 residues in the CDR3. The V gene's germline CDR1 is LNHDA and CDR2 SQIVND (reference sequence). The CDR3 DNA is TGTGCCAGTGCAAGCGGGAGAATAGCCGGGGAGCTGTTTTTT. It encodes CASASGRIAGELFF.

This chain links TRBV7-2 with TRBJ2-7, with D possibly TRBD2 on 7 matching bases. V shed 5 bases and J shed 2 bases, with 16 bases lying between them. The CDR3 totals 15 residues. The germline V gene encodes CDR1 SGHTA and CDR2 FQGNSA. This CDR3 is CASSRAGAGAYEQYF. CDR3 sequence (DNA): TGTGCCAGCAGCCGCGCGGGGGCGGGGGCCTACGAGCAGTACTTC.

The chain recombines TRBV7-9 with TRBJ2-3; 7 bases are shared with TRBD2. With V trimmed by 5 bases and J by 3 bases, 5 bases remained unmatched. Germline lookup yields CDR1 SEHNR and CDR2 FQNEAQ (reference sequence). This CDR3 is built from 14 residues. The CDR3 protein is CASSPGLGTDTQYF. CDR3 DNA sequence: TGTGCCAGCAGCCCCGGACTAGGTACAGATACGCAGTATTTT.

This CDR3 reads CASLKTFNEKLFF. In DNA form, the CDR3 reads TGTGCCAGCTTAAAAACGTTTAATGAAAAACTGTTTTTT. The chain combines TRBV6-6 with TRBJ1-4; D gene ambiguous. CDR3 length: 13 amino acids. Germline V gene lookup returns CDR1 MNHNY and CDR2 SVGAGI (reference sequence). The V end was cut by 8 bases, the J end by 4 bases, with 11 bases between.